These T cell receptor beta chains were read from a single sample in a study of blood T cell repertoires in COVID-19. Sequencing was performed with immunoSEQ multiplex PCR; in TCRdb, only in-frame clones are kept and a portion is missing. The sample yields around 140,000 clones, around nine tenths seen once. The sample comprised peripheral blood. The receptor source for this set is a woman in her fifties or sixties with acute or convalescent COVID-19. CDR3s include the opening cysteine and the closing phenylalanine or tryptophan. The D gene is left open where the match is weak. Clone size, where shown, is once, few, many, or a class for clones that have expanded.

J: TRBJ2-1; V: TRBV2; size: NA; D: NA; DNA: TGTGCCAGCATGGAGACCGCGTACAATGAGCAGTTCTTC; CDR3: CASMETAYNEQFF
J: TRBJ1-3; V: TRBV9; size: once; D: TRBD1; DNA: TGTGCCAGCAGCGTAGAACCAGGGGGCCTCGGAAACACCATATATTTT; CDR3: CASSVEPGGLGNTIYF
J: TRBJ1-2; V: TRBV9; size: NA; D: NA; DNA: TGTGCCAGCAGCGTTAGTGCAGGGGACATCTATGGCTACACCTTC; CDR3: CASSVSAGDIYGYTF
J: TRBJ1-2; V: TRBV5-3; size: NA; D: NA; DNA: TGTGCCACCGGTTGGCAGGGTGACTATGGCTACACCTTC; CDR3: CATGWQGDYGYTF
J: TRBJ2-7; V: TRBV19; size: NA; D: NA; DNA: TGTGCCAGTAGTCCGGAGGGATCTACCTCCTACGAGCAGTACTTC; CDR3: CASSPEGSTSYEQYF
J: TRBJ1-3; V: TRBV3-1/TRBV3-2; size: NA; D: NA; DNA: TGTGCCAGCAGCCAAGATCCCGGGTTTGTGGGAAACACCATATATTTT; CDR3: CASSQDPGFVGNTIYF
J: TRBJ1-1; V: TRBV29-1; size: NA; D: NA; DNA: TGCAGCGTTACTAGACAGGTAGTAAACACTGAAGCTTTCTTT; CDR3: CSVTRQVVNTEAFF
J: TRBJ2-7; V: TRBV25-1; size: NA; D: NA; DNA: TGTGCCAGCAGGGACGGGAGCTCCTACGAGCAGTACTTC; CDR3: CASRDGSSYEQYF
J: TRBJ2-7; V: TRBV6-1; size: NA; D: NA; DNA: TGTGCCAGCAGTGAACTAGAATTACCCTACGAGCAGTACTTC; CDR3: CASSELELPYEQYF
J: TRBJ1-1; V: TRBV7-8; size: NA; D: NA; DNA: TGTGCCAGCAGCAAGACTGTGGACACTGAAGCTTTCTTT; CDR3: CASSKTVDTEAFF